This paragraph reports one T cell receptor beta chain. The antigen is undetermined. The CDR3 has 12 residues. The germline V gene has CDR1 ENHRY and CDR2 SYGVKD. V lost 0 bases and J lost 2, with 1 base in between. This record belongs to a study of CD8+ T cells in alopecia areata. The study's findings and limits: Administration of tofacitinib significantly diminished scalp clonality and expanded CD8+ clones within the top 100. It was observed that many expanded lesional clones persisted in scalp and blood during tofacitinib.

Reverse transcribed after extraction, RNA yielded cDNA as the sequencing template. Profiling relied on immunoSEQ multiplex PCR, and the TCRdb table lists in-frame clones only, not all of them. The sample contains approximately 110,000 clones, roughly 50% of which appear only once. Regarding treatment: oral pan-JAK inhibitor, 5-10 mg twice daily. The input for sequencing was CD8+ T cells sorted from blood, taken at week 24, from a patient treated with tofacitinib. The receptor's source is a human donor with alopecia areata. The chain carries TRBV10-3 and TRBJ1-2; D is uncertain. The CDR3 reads CAISESNYGYTF. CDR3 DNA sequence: TGTGCCATCAGTGAGTCGAACTATGGCTACACCTTC.